This TCR beta chain was sequenced in a study of OX40 agonist ivuxolimab in advanced cancers. Regarding this clone: Its antigen is unknown. A junction end diverges from the germline sequence, so it may reflect a read error.

Baseline was the first blood sampling point, followed by cycle 4 day 1 and cycle 7 day 1. The assay was immunoSEQ multiplex PCR, and TCRdb's table has in-frame clones only and misses some. The sample holds around 35,000 clones, around 83% seen once. Findings and caveats of the study: Partial responders receiving 0.1-3.0 mg/kg showed among the lowest clonal expansion.

This clonotype was sampled from an adult with an advanced solid tumor such as melanoma, head and neck, liver or kidney cancer. Sequences were derived from CD4+ or CD8+ T cells sorted from blood, sampled in a trial of the OX40 agonist ivuxolimab.

The chain's CDR3 is CASSEGAGSGYTF. As DNA, the CDR3 is TGTGCCAGCAGTGAAGGAGCAGGGAGCGGCTACACTTTC. The chain joins TRBV6-5 to TRBJ1-2; TRBD1 might be the D (5 bases). There are 13 residues in the CDR3. Germline assignment: CDR1 MNHEY and CDR2 SVGAGI.